One and the same sample provided the 5 T cell receptor beta chains below, sequenced in a study of neurological immune-mediated disorders. TCRdb re-analysed the 5' RACE reads in MiXCR, keeping a single row per CDR3 protein. The table has around 53,000 distinct CDR3 sequences, approximately 4.4% seen once. Sequencing was performed on PBMCs. The receptor source for this set is a man between 50 and 59 years old with multiple sclerosis.

This clonotype was observed a handful of times. This chain joins TRBV27 and TRBJ1-1, with D perhaps TRBD1 (6 bases). The CDR3 covers 14 residues. CDR1 MNHEY and CDR2 SMNVEV come from the germline V gene (reference sequence). V lost 5 bases to trimming and J lost 7 bases, with 17 bases between them. The CDR3 here is CASSPRTAGDEAFF. The CDR3 DNA follows: TGTGCCAGCAGTCCCAGGACAGCCGGAGATGAAGCTTTCTTT.

This clonotype was observed many times. CDR3 protein: CASGLAWQGEAGRWETQYF. In DNA form, the CDR3 reads TGTGCTAGTGGTTTGGCGTGGCAGGGTGAAGCGGGAAGGTGGGAGACCCAGTACTTC. The chain joins TRBV12-5 to TRBJ2-5, with TRBD2 matching over 7 bases. Germline CDR1 LGHNT, CDR2 FRNRAP. This CDR3 is built from 19 residues. V dropped 1 base and J dropped 5; count of bases not matched to a gene: 19.

This chain joins TRBV9 and TRBJ1-1; D ambiguous. Germline CDR1 and CDR2: SGDLS and YYNGEE. The CDR3 is made up of 13 amino acids. With 3 bases removed from V and 0 bases from J, the gap between germline ends came to 6 bases. The CDR3 loop reads CASSGQMNTEAFF. DNA for the CDR3: TGTGCCAGCAGCGGGCAGATGAACACTGAAGCTTTCTTT.

This clonotype occurred a few times. The V and J genes are TRBV20-1 and TRBJ1-1; D not resolved. V was clipped by 4 bases and J by 1 base, with 19 bases between them. From germline, CDR1 is DFQATT and CDR2 SNEGSKA (reference sequence). This CDR3 region has 16 residues. The CDR3 protein is CSANDRKRNWNTEAFF. The CDR3 DNA is TGCAGTGCTAATGACCGCAAGAGAAACTGGAACACTGAAGCTTTCTTT.

This clonotype was observed many times. The chain is built from TRBV6-1 and TRBJ1-2, with a possible D match to TRBD1 (6 bases). From germline, CDR1 is MNHNS and CDR2 SASEGT. V was pared by 6 bases and J by 8 bases, with 16 bases between. The CDR3 has 13 amino acids. The CDR3 DNA sequence: TGTGCCAGCAGAGGAAACAGGGTTGGAGGCTACACCTTC. Its translation is CASRGNRVGGYTF.